One and the same sample provided the 20 T cell receptor beta chains below, sequenced in a study of cytomegalovirus exposure and HLA in healthy donors. The PCR was carried out with 60 Vbeta primers and 13 Jbeta primers. The method was immunoSEQ multiplex PCR; TCRdb's version includes in-frame clones alone and lacks a portion of them. This table holds about 150,000 clones, 73% found once. The sequenced sample was PBMCs. The receptors shown here come from a woman aged 18 to 35 in good health and CMV-seronegative.

The CDR3 region has the DNA TGTGCCAGCAGCTTCTCCCAACAGGGCAGCTATGGCTACACCTTC. Its protein product is CASSFSQQGSYGYTF. This rearrangement joins TRBV7-2 to TRBJ1-2, with D maybe TRBD1 (6 bases). V was trimmed by 3 bases and J by 4 bases, leaving 15 bases between them. CDR1 is SGHTA and CDR2 is FQGNSA in the germline V gene. CDR3 length equals 15 residues.

The rearrangement joins TRBV10-3 to TRBJ2-1, with TRBD2 matching over 8 bases. The V gene's germline CDR1 is ENHRY and CDR2 SYGVKD. Trimming removed 2 bases from V and 5 bases from J; junction bases left unmatched: 8. The CDR3 has 16 residues. This chain's CDR3 is CAISENNGGAHNEQFF. CDR3 sequence (DNA): TGTGCCATCAGTGAGAATAACGGGGGGGCCCACAATGAGCAGTTCTTC.

The chain combines TRBV28 with TRBJ2-5, with TRBD1 matching over 8 bases. Germline lookup yields CDR1 MDHEN and CDR2 SYDVKM. CDR3 size: 16 residues. After removal of 5 bases from V and 5 bases from J, the junction contained 13 bases not matched to a gene. The CDR3 here is CASSLIGQGAGETQYF. The DNA of the CDR3 is TGTGCCAGCAGTCTCATCGGTCAGGGGGCTGGGGAGACCCAGTACTTC.

The gene calls are TRBV30 and TRBJ1-1, with TRBD1 identical over 7 bases. CDR1 is GTSNPN and CDR2 is SVGIG in the germline V gene (reference sequence). V gave up 8 bases and J gave up 5 bases; unmatched junction bases: 11. The CDR3 contains 13 residues. The DNA for the CDR3 is TGTGCCGGACATCCGACAGGGAGAACTGAAGCTTTCTTT. Protein sequence: CAGHPTGRTEAFF.

Of note for this clone: One end of the junction is discordant with germline, which a read error may explain. V and J are TRBV7-9 and TRBJ2-1, with D possibly being TRBD2 (6 bases). CDR3 size: 11 residues. The germline gives CDR1 SEHNR, CDR2 FQNEAQ (reference sequence). The CDR3 protein is CASSLASGLIF. In DNA, the CDR3 is TGTGCCAGCAGCTTAGCTAGCGGTCTAATCTTC.

The J gene is TRBJ1-4, the V gene TRBV11-2; D is uncertain. The CDR3 length is 16 residues. Per the germline V gene, CDR1 is SGHAT and CDR2 is FQNNGV. V was clipped by 1 base and J by 0 bases, with 9 bases between them. The CDR3: CASSLVLRATNEKLFF. Written as DNA, the CDR3 is TGTGCCAGCAGCTTAGTTCTGCGAGCAACTAATGAAAAACTGTTTTTT.

There are a few counts of this clone. The rearrangement joins TRBV21-1 to TRBJ1-5; whether TRBD1, the table's D call, matches the DNA was not checked. TRBV21-1 is marked as a pseudogene. CDR3 length equals 18 residues. Here the CDR3 reads CASSKAQQADREFQPQHF. CDR3 nucleotides: TGTGCCAGCAGCAAAGCGCAGCAGGCGGACAGGGAATTTCAGCCCCAGCATTTT.

The chain is built from TRBV4-3 and TRBJ2-1; TRBD2 is a possible D gene (6 bases). The CDR3 is 16 residues long. Per the germline V gene, CDR1 is LGHNA and CDR2 is YSLEER. V was cut by 1 base and J by 8 bases, with 18 bases left in between. Here the CDR3 reads CASSQGAKREFDEQFF. The CDR3 nucleotides read TGCGCCAGCAGCCAAGGCGCGAAACGGGAGTTCGATGAGCAGTTCTTC.

This clone was detected a few times. CDR3 region: CSVATGGPGDTQYF. The CDR3 nucleotides read TGCAGCGTTGCCACAGGGGGGCCGGGGGATACGCAGTATTTT. The rearrangement uses TRBV29-1 and TRBJ2-3; TRBD1 matches 8 bases. The CDR3 length is 14 residues. The germline V gene has CDR1 SQVTM and CDR2 ANQGSEA. The V gene end was trimmed by 4 bases and the J gene end by 6 bases; junction bases not matched to a gene: 9.

V usage is TRBV18 and J usage is TRBJ2-1; no clear D. The CDR3 is 15 residues long. Trimming pared 4 bases from V and 2 bases from J, leaving 12 bases between. Germline V gene data show CDR1 as KGHSH and CDR2 as LQKENI. The CDR3 nucleotides are TGTGCCAGCTCACTGGCGGTCGGCGCCTACAATGAGCAGTTCTTC. It is translated as CASSLAVGAYNEQFF.

This chain connects TRBV18 to TRBJ2-1; a possible D gene is TRBD2 (7 bases). V lost 2 bases to trimming and J lost 8 bases, with 22 bases between them. CDR3 length: 17 amino acids. CDR1 KGHSH and CDR2 LQKENI come from the germline V gene. CDR3 sequence (DNA): TGTGCCAGCTCACCATCCCTTAGGGGGGGCCGACGCGATGAGCAGTTCTTC. It encodes CASSPSLRGGRRDEQFF.

This clone was seen a single time. The rearrangement uses TRBV11-2 and TRBJ1-2; D is uncertain. Germline values: CDR1 SGHAT, CDR2 FQNNGV. V was trimmed by 1 base and J by 8 bases, leaving 17 bases between them. The CDR3 has 15 residues. CDR3 in amino acids: CASSLGAGASSGYTF. In DNA form, the CDR3 reads TGTGCCAGCAGCTTAGGGGCAGGCGCTTCGTCGGGCTACACCTTC.

V gene TRBV28 combines with J gene TRBJ2-1; 10 bases align to TRBD1. Germline V gene data show CDR1 as MDHEN and CDR2 as SYDVKM. This CDR3 has 17 amino acids. J was trimmed by 5 bases and V by 5 bases; bases with no gene match: 12. In DNA form, the CDR3 reads TGTGCCAGCAGTGTAATACGTAGAGGGACAGGGGACAATGAGCAGTTCTTC. Encoded protein: CASSVIRRGTGDNEQFF.

This clone was observed a single time. V and J are TRBV5-1 and TRBJ2-1, with 11 bases matching TRBD2. This CDR3 is 16 amino acids long. V lost 1 base to trimming and J lost 4 bases; unmatched junction nucleotides: 4. The germline V gene has CDR1 SGHRS and CDR2 YFSETQ. The CDR3 nucleotides read TGCGCCAGCAGCTTGACTAGCGGGAGAGTGTACAATGAGCAGTTCTTC. Translating it yields CASSLTSGRVYNEQFF.

The V and J genes are TRBV7-2 and TRBJ1-5; D not certain. The ends were cut back, 1 base at V and 0 bases at J, with 7 bases in the middle. The germline V gene has CDR1 SGHTA and CDR2 FQGNSA. There are 15 residues in the CDR3. The CDR3 loop is CASSLGADSNQPQHF. The CDR3 DNA reads TGTGCCAGCAGCTTAGGGGCAGATAGCAATCAGCCCCAGCATTTT.

This clone appeared a few times. CDR3 DNA: TGTGCCAGCAGCCAGAGCGGGGGGATGATCGGGGAGCTGTTTTTT. Translated, it gives CASSQSGGMIGELFF. J is TRBJ2-2 and V is TRBV4-2, with 9 bases fitting TRBD2. Germline assignment: CDR1 LGHNA and CDR2 YNFKEQ. This CDR3 spans 15 amino acids. V was clipped by 3 bases and J by 7 bases; unmatched bases: 6.

This clone was detected only once. The genes are TRBV28 and TRBJ2-7; 12 bases map to TRBD1. Losses at the gene ends were 5 bases for V and 3 bases for J; bases not matched to a gene: 5. The CDR3 extends over 15 amino acids. Germline V lookup: CDR1 MDHEN, CDR2 SYDVKM. CDR3 sequence: CASSPGTGGVYEQYV. DNA of the CDR3: TGTGCCAGCAGTCCCGGGACAGGGGGCGTCTACGAGCAGTACGTC.

The gene calls are TRBV11-3 and TRBJ2-5, with TRBD2 identical over 11 bases. There are 16 residues in the CDR3. Trimming took 5 bases from V and 5 from J; bases not matched to a gene: 10. Germline V gives CDR1 SGHNT, CDR2 YENEEA. CDR3 bases: TGTGCCAGCAGCGAAAATAGCGGGAGGGCCGGGGAGACCCAGTACTTC. Amino acids: CASSENSGRAGETQYF.

The gene calls are TRBV5-1 and TRBJ1-1, with D uncertain. V was pared by 1 base and J by 1 base, with 8 bases between. The CDR3 totals 14 residues. Germline CDR1 and CDR2: SGHRS and YFSETQ. CDR3 region: CASSLLGPNTEAFF. DNA of the CDR3: TGCGCCAGCAGCTTGCTGGGCCCGAACACTGAAGCTTTCTTT.

The V gene is TRBV5-1, the J gene TRBJ1-4, with D perhaps matching TRBD1 (6 bases). Trimming took 4 bases from V and 8 from J, leaving 18 bases between them. CDR1 is SGHRS, CDR2 YFSETQ, per germline. The CDR3 contains 15 residues. The CDR3 sequence is CASSILGGSGEKLFF. The CDR3 DNA reads as TGCGCCAGCAGCATCCTAGGGGGATCGGGGGAAAAACTGTTTTTT.